The source of this T cell receptor beta chain is a study of blood T cells in healthy people across ages. Study findings and constraints: Comparison with aged donors showed that long-lived donors had more naive CD4+ cells and higher diversity.

Ten milliliters of peripheral blood were drawn from each donor. The study isolated at least 7 million PBMCs from each sample. The CDR3 contains 16 residues. V trimming: 6 bases; J trimming: 7 bases; junction bases outside the gene matches: 14. Germline V gene sequence: CDR1 LNHDA, CDR2 SQIVND (reference sequence). For the second PCR, which ran for about 6 to 11 cycles, a sample-barcoded 5' primer and a J-beta primer mix were used. MiXCR was run by TCRdb on the 5' RACE reads, yielding one entry per CDR3 protein. This table holds 1.5 million to 2 million distinct CDR3 sequences, roughly 30% found once. About this clonotype: What it binds is not known.

Sequencing was carried out using blood. The receptor comes from a woman aged 25 to 39 in good health. V and J are TRBV19 and TRBJ2-1, with 8 nucleotides matching TRBD2. CDR3 in DNA: TGTGCCAGTAGAGGACGGGGGGGCCTCGATCGGAATGAGCAGTTCTTC. Its protein is CASRGRGGLDRNEQFF.